This T cell receptor beta chain was recovered during a study of OX40 agonist ivuxolimab in advanced cancers. The CDR3 runs 15 residues. Here immunoSEQ multiplex PCR was the method, and the copy in TCRdb shows in-frame clones only, minus some. There are 100,000 or so clones in the sample; approximately 90% occur only once, and roughly 2.1% lies in the top ten. The receptor was isolated from an adult with an advanced solid tumor such as melanoma, head and neck, liver or kidney cancer. V is TRBV12-1 and J is TRBJ2-6; the D call of TRBD2 is as the table states it, not checked on the DNA. TRBV12-1 is tagged as a pseudogene. The sample here was CD4+ or CD8+ T cells sorted from blood, taken in a trial of the OX40 agonist ivuxolimab. CDR3 sequence reads: CASSPPPVGANVLTF. Written as DNA, the CDR3 is TGTGCCAGCAGCCCCCCCCCTGTTGGGGCCAACGTCCTGACTTTC.